This T cell receptor (beta chain) was identified during a study of technical replicates of blood from four donors. V dropped 4 bases and J dropped 2; count of bases not matched to a gene: 7. CDR1 SGHKS and CDR2 YYEKEE come from the germline V gene (reference sequence). This CDR3 is built from 17 residues. Assay: immunoSEQ multiplex PCR; the TCRdb copy retains only in-frame clones and omits some. The profile shows tens of thousands of clones, 96% of them singletons. This TCR came from a human donor in good health. The sequenced sample consisted of T cells isolated from PBMCs. The chain employs TRBV5-5 and TRBJ2-5; 14 bases are shared with TRBD2. CDR3 in amino acids: CASSPGLAGVLQETQYF. As DNA, the CDR3 is TGTGCCAGCAGCCCGGGACTAGCGGGAGTGCTACAAGAGACCCAGTACTTC. The variable domain in full, with the rest retrieved from reference TRBV5-5 and TRBJ2-5, is DAGVTQSPTHLIKTRGQQVTLRCSPISGHKSVSWYQQVLGQGPQFIFQYYEKEERGRGNFPDRFSARQFPNYSSELNVNALLLGDSALYLCASSPGLAGVLQETQYFGPGTRLLVL.